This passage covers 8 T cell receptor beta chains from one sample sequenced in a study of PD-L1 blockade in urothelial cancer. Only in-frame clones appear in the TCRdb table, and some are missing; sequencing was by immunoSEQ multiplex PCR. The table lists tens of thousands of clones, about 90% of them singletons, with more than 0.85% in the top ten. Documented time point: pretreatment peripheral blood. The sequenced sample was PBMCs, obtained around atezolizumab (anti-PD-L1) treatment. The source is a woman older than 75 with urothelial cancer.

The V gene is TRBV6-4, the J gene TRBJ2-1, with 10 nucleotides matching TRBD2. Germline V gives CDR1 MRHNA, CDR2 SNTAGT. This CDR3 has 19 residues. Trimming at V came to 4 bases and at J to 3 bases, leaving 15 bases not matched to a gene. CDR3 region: CASSVRLAGVGRGYNEQFF. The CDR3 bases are TGTGCCAGCAGTGTTCGGCTAGCGGGAGTGGGGAGGGGCTACAATGAGCAGTTCTTC.

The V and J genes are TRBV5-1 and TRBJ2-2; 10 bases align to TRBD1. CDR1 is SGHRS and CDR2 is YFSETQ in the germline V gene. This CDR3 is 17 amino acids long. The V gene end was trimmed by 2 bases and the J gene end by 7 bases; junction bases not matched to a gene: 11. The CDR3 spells CASSLLTTGGSGGELFF. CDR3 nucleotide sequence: TGCGCCAGCAGCTTACTGACGACAGGGGGCTCGGGCGGGGAGCTGTTTTTT.

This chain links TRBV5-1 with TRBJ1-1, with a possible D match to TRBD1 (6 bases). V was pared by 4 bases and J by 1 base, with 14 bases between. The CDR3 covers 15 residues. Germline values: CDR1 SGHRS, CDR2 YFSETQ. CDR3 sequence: CASSPLQGTNTEAFF. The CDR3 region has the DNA TGCGCCAGCAGCCCTCTACAGGGTACGAACACTGAAGCTTTCTTT. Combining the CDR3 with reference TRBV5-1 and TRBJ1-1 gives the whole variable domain KAGVTQTPRYLIKTRGQQVTLSCSPISGHRSVSWYQQTPGQGLQFLFEYFSETQRNKGNFPGRFSGRQFSNSRSEMNVSTLELGDSALYLCASSPLQGTNTEAFFGQGTRLTVV.

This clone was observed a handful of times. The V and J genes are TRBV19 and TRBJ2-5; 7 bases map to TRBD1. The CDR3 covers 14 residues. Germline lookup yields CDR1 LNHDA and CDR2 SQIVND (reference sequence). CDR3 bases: TGTGGTACTAGGGGGCTAGGTGGCCTCGGGACCCAGTACTTC. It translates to CGTRGLGGLGTQYF.

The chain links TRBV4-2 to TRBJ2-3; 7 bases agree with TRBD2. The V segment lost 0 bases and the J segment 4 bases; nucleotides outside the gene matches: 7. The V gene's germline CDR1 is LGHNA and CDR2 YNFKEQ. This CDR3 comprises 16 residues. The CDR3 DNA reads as TGTGCCAGCAGCCAAGACAGGGCTAGCGGCTCAGATACGCAGTATTTT. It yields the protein CASSQDRASGSDTQYF.

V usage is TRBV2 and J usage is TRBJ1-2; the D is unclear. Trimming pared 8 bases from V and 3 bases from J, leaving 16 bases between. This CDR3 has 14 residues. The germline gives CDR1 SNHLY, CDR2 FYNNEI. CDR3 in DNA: TGTGCCAGCCCGAGGCCCATCGGGGACTATGGCTACACCTTC. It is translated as CASPRPIGDYGYTF.

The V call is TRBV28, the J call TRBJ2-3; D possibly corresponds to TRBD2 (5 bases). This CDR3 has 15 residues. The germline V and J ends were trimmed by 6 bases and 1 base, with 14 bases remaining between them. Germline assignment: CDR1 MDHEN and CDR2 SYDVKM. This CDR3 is CASSPGSLGTDTQYF. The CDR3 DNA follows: TGTGCCAGCAGCCCGGGGTCGCTTGGCACAGATACGCAGTATTTT.

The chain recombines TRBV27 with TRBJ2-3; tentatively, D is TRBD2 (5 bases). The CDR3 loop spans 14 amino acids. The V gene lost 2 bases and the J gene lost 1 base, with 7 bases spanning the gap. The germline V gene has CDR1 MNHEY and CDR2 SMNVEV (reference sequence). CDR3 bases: TGTGCCAGCAGTTTAGGAGCGGGCACAGATACGCAGTATTTT. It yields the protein CASSLGAGTDTQYF.